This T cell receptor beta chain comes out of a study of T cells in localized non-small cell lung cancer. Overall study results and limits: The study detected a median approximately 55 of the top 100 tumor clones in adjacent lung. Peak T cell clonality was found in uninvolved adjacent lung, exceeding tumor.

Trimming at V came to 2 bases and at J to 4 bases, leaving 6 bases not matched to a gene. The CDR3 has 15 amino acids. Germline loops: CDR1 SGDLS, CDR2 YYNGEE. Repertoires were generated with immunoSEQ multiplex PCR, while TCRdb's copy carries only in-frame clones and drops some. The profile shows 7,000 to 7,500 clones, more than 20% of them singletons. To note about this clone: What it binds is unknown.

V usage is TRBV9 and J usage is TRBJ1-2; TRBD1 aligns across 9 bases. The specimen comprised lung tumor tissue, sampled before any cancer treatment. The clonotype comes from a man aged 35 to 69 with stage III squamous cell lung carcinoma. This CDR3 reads CASSVGTGFLYGYTF. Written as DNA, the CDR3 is TGTGCCAGCAGCGTGGGGACAGGGTTTCTCTATGGCTACACCTTC.